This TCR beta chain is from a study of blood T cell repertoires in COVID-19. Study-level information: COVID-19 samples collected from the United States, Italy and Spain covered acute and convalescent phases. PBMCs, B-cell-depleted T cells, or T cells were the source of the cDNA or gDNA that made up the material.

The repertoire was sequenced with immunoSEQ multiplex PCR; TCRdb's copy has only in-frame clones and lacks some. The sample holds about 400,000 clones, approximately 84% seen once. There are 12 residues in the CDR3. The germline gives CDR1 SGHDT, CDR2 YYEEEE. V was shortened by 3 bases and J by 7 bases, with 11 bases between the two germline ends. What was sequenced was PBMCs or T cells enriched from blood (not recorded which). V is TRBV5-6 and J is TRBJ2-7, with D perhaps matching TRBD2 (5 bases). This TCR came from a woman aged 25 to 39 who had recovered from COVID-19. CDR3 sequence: CASSSGLGEQYF. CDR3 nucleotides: TGTGCCAGCAGCTCCGGACTTGGGGAGCAGTACTTC.